These T cell receptor beta chains were read from a single sample in a study of regulatory T cells in long-lasting Graves disease. MiXCR was run by TCRdb on the multiplex PCR reads, yielding one entry per CDR3 protein. This table holds under 450,000 distinct CDR3 sequences, 15% to 20% found once. The data were also submitted as part of a second study, on T cells in Graves' hyperthyroidism and ophthalmopathy.

Sequencing used peripheral blood mononuclear cells (PBMCs), obtained at new diagnosis, from a patient treated with antithyroid drugs. The receptors stem from a woman aged 18-30 years with Graves disease. Each CDR3 is given with its conserved first and last residue. Expanded clones are given a class, and other clones once, few, many or no size at all.

j_gene: TRBJ1-2
abundance: many
v_gene: TRBV2
CDR3aa: CASSEDRESGGYTF

j_gene: TRBJ1-2
abundance: few
v_gene: TRBV2
CDR3aa: CASRRPGTGENYGYTF

j_gene: TRBJ2-3
abundance: many
v_gene: TRBV30
CDR3aa: CAWSSGDTQYF

j_gene: TRBJ1-1
abundance: many
v_gene: TRBV6-1
CDR3aa: CASSEATVLNTEAFF

j_gene: TRBJ2-1
abundance: many
v_gene: TRBV29-1
CDR3aa: CSVESSGGPPYNEQFF

j_gene: TRBJ2-1
abundance: many
v_gene: TRBV5-1
CDR3aa: CASSLALAGRYYNEQFF

j_gene: TRBJ1-1
abundance: many
v_gene: TRBV5-1
CDR3aa: CASSLRDGNEAFF

j_gene: TRBJ1-2
abundance: -
v_gene: TRBV9
CDR3aa: CASSDPGDGYTF

j_gene: TRBJ2-3
abundance: -
v_gene: TRBV5-1
CDR3aa: CASSPRGVTSGSSTDTQYF

j_gene: TRBJ2-1
abundance: many
v_gene: TRBV6-1
CDR3aa: CASSEAVGGRSWNEQFF

j_gene: TRBJ2-2
abundance: many
v_gene: TRBV27
CDR3aa: CASSFPPGTSGRARIGELFF

j_gene: TRBJ2-7
abundance: many
v_gene: TRBV6-9
CDR3aa: CASSYQAGGYSYEQYF

j_gene: TRBJ1-5
abundance: many
v_gene: TRBV30
CDR3aa: CAWSTTRGQNQPQHF

j_gene: TRBJ2-2
abundance: many
v_gene: TRBV5-1
CDR3aa: CASSTGQGDTGELFF

j_gene: TRBJ2-7
abundance: -
v_gene: TRBV4-1
CDR3aa: CASRRQGSYEQYF

j_gene: TRBJ2-7
abundance: -
v_gene: TRBV30
CDR3aa: CAWREGFSEQYF

j_gene: TRBJ2-3
abundance: many
v_gene: TRBV5-1
CDR3aa: CASSTTGVPDTQYF

j_gene: TRBJ2-7
abundance: many
v_gene: TRBV7-8
CDR3aa: CASSFTGDQSSYEQYF

j_gene: TRBJ1-1
abundance: -
v_gene: TRBV10-3
CDR3aa: CAISESAGLGEAFF

j_gene: TRBJ1-1
abundance: many
v_gene: TRBV6-5
CDR3aa: CASSYTSRGARGSEAFF

j_gene: TRBJ1-3
abundance: -
v_gene: TRBV4-1
CDR3aa: CASSQLRGVHSNSGNTIYF

j_gene: TRBJ2-4
abundance: many
v_gene: TRBV2
CDR3aa: CASSDRFRTALAKNIQYF

j_gene: TRBJ2-1
abundance: many
v_gene: TRBV28
CDR3aa: CASSFLRTSYNEQFF

j_gene: TRBJ2-5
abundance: many
v_gene: TRBV7-3
CDR3aa: CASSLDGSKGETQYF

j_gene: TRBJ2-7
abundance: -
v_gene: TRBV25-1
CDR3aa: CASSYLLGEQYF

j_gene: TRBJ2-5
abundance: few
v_gene: TRBV7-2
CDR3aa: CASSLGQASRPQETQYF

j_gene: TRBJ2-7
abundance: many
v_gene: TRBV6-1
CDR3aa: CASSRDRGLYEQYF

j_gene: TRBJ1-2
abundance: -
v_gene: TRBV9
CDR3aa: CASSVGTFYGYTF

j_gene: TRBJ2-1
abundance: -
v_gene: TRBV6-4
CDR3aa: CASSKTEDSDYNEQFF

j_gene: TRBJ2-2
abundance: many
v_gene: TRBV5-1
CDR3aa: CASSLTGTDTGELFF

j_gene: TRBJ2-5
abundance: -
v_gene: TRBV20-1
CDR3aa: CSARGDTSGGLQETQYF

j_gene: TRBJ1-1
abundance: few
v_gene: TRBV4-2
CDR3aa: CASSLTSGGTEAFF

j_gene: TRBJ2-4
abundance: -
v_gene: TRBV6-2/TRBV6-3
CDR3aa: CASSYSRDAKNIQYF